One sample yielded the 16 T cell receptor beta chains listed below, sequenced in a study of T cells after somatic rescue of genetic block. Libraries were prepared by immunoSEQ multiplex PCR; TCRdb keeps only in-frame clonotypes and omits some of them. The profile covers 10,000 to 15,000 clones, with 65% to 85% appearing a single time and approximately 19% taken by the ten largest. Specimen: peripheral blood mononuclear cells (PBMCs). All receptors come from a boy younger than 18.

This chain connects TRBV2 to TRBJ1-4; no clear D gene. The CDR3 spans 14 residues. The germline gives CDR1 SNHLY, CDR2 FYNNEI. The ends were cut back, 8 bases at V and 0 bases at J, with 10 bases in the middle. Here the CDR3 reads CASGGRPTNEKLFF. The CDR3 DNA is TGTGCCAGCGGCGGGAGGCCAACTAATGAAAAACTGTTTTTT. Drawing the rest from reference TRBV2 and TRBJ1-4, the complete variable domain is EPEVTQTPSHQVTQMGQEVILRCVPISNHLYFYWYRQILGQKVEFLVSFYNNEISEKSEIFDDQFSVERPDGSNFTLKIRSTKLEDSAMYFCASGGRPTNEKLFFGSGTQLSVL.

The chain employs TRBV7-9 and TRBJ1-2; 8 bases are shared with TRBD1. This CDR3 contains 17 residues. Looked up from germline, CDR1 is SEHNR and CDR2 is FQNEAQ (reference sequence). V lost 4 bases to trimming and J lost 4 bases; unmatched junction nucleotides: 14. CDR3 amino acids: CASSSRGLGQGGYGYTF. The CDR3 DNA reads TGTGCCAGCAGCTCAAGAGGACTAGGACAGGGCGGCTATGGCTACACCTTC.

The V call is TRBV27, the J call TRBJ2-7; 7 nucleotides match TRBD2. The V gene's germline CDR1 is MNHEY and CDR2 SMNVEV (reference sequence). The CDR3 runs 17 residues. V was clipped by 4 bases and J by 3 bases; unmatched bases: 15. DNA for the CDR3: TGTGCCAGCAGTTCTCGGGGAAGAGGGGAGGGGAGCTACGAGCAGTACTTC. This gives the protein CASSSRGRGEGSYEQYF.

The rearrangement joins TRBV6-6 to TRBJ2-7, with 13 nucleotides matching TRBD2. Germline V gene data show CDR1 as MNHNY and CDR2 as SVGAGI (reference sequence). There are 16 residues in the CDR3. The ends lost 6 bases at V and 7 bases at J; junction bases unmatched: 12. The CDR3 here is CASSYRSGLAGPEQYF. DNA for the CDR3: TGTGCCAGCAGCTACCGCTCGGGACTAGCGGGGCCTGAGCAGTACTTC.

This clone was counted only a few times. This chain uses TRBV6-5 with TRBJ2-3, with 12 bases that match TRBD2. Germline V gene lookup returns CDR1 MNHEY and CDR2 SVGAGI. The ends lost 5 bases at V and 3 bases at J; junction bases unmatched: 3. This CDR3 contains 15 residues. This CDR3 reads CASSTGLAGTDTQYF. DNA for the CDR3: TGTGCCAGCAGTACCGGACTAGCGGGGACAGATACGCAGTATTTT.

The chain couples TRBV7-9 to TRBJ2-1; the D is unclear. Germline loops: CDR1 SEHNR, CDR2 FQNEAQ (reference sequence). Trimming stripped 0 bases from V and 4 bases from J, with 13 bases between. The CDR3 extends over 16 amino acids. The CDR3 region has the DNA TGTGCCAGCAGCTTAGCGGATATTCTACCTTACAATGAGCAGTTCTTC. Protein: CASSLADILPYNEQFF.

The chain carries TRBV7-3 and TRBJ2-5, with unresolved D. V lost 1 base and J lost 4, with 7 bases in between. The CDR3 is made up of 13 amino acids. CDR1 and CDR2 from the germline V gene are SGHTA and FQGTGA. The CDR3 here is CASSLIEGETQYF. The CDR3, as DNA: TGTGCCAGCAGCTTAATAGAAGGAGAGACCCAGTACTTC.

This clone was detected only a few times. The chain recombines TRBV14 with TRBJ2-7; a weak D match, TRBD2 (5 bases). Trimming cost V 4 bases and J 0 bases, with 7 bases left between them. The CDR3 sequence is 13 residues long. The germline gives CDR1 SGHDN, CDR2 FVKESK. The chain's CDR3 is CASSRGLSYEQYF. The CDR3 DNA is TGTGCCAGCAGCCGAGGACTCTCCTACGAGCAGTACTTC. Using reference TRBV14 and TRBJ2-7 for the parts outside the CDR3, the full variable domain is EAGVTQFPSHSVIEKGQTVTLRCDPISGHDNLYWYRRVMGKEIKFLLHFVKESKQDESGMPNNRFLAERTGGTYSTLKVQPAELEDSGVYFCASSRGLSYEQYFGPGTRLTVT.

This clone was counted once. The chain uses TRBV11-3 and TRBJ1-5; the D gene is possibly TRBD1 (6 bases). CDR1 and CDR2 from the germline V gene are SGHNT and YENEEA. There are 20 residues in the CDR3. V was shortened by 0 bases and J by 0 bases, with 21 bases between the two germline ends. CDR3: CASSLEAPSDSIDSNQPQHF. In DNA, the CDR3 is TGTGCCAGCAGCTTAGAAGCCCCATCGGACAGTATTGATAGCAATCAGCCCCAGCATTTT.

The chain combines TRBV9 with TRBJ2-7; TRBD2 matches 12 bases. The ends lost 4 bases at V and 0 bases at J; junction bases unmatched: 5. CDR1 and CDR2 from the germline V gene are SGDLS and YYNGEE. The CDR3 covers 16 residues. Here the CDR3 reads CASSPGTSGPSYEQYF. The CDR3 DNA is TGTGCCAGCAGCCCAGGGACTAGCGGGCCCTCCTACGAGCAGTACTTC.

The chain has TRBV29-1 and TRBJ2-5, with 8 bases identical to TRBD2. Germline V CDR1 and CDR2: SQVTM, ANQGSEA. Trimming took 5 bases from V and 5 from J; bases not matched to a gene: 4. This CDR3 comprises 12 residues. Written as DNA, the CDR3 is TGCAGCGTTTATCGGGGGGGGGAGACCCAGTACTTC. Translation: CSVYRGGETQYF. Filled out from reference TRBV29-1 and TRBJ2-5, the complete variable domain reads SAVISQKPSRDICQRGTSLTIQCQVDSQVTMMFWYRQQPGQSLTLIATANQGSEATYESGFVIDKFPISRPNLTFSTLTVSNMSPEDSSIYLCSVYRGGETQYFGPGTRLLVL.

The CDR3 sequence: CASSRGQGDQPQHF. The CDR3 coding sequence is TGCGCCAGCAGCCGCGGACAGGGAGATCAGCCCCAGCATTTT. The V call is TRBV5-1, the J call TRBJ1-5; 8 bases fit TRBD1. V lost 4 bases, J lost 5 bases, and 5 bases stayed unmatched. Germline V CDR1 and CDR2: SGHRS, YFSETQ. CDR3 length equals 14 residues.

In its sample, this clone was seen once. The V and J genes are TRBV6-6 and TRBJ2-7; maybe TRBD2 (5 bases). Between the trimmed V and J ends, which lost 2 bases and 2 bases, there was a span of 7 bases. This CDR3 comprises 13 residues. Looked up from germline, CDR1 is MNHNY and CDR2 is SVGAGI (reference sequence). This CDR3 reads CASSYGETYEQYF. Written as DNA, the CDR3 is TGTGCCAGCAGTTACGGGGAGACCTACGAGCAGTACTTC.

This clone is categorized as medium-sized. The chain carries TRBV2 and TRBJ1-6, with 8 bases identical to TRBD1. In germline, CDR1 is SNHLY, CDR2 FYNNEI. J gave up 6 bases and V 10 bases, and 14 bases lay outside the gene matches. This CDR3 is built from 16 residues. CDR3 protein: CAKSPGTGVTNSPLHF. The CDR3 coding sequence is TGTGCCAAATCCCCCGGGACAGGTGTCACTAATTCACCCCTCCACTTT. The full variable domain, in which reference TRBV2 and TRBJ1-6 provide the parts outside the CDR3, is EPEVTQTPSHQVTQMGQEVILRCVPISNHLYFYWYRQILGQKVEFLVSFYNNEISEKSEIFDDQFSVERPDGSNFTLKIRSTKLEDSAMYFCAKSPGTGVTNSPLHFGNGTRLTVT.

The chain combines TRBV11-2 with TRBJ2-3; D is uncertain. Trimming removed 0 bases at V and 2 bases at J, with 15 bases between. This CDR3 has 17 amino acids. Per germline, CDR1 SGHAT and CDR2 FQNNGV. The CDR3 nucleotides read TGTGCCAGCAGCTTAGACGGCCTCGCCTACTACACAGATACGCAGTATTTT. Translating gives CASSLDGLAYYTDTQYF.

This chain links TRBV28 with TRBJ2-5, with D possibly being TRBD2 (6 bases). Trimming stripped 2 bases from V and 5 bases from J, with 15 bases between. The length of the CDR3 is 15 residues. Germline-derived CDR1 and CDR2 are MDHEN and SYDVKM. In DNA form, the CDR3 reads TGTGCCAGCAGTTTAAGACCGACTAGAAAGGAGACCCAGTACTTC. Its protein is CASSLRPTRKETQYF.